Each of the 14 T cell receptor beta chains below was sequenced from the same sample in a study of technical replicates of blood from a few donors. The repertoire was sequenced with immunoSEQ multiplex PCR; TCRdb's copy has only in-frame clones and lacks some. The data hold 58,000 or so clones, with 70% to 90% observed a single time. The sequenced sample was PBMCs. The receptors shown here come from a human donor in good health. Some clones in this sample may be carry-over from other donors' samples.

The genes are TRBV5-8 and TRBJ2-7; TRBD2 might be the D (6 bases). V was clipped by 7 bases and J by 0 bases, with 14 bases between them. The V gene's germline CDR1 is SGHTS and CDR2 YDEGEE. The CDR3 consists of 14 residues. CDR3 coding DNA: TGTGCCAGCGACGCACGGGGGACCTCCTACGAGCAGTACTTC. Protein: CASDARGTSYEQYF.

The rearrangement links TRBV5-5 to TRBJ1-1; 8 bases are a match to TRBD1. After removal of 4 bases from V and 5 bases from J, the junction contained 7 bases not matched to a gene. The CDR3 consists of 14 residues. Per germline, CDR1 SGHKS and CDR2 YYEKEE (reference sequence). CDR3: CASSTGQGRTEAFF. Here the CDR3 DNA reads TGTGCCAGCAGCACCGGACAGGGCCGGACTGAAGCTTTCTTT. The variable domain in full, completed from reference TRBV5-5 and TRBJ1-1, reads DAGVTQSPTHLIKTRGQQVTLRCSPISGHKSVSWYQQVLGQGPQFIFQYYEKEERGRGNFPDRFSARQFPNYSSELNVNALLLGDSALYLCASSTGQGRTEAFFGQGTRLTVV.

This clone was recorded once. CDR3 in DNA: TGTGCCAGCTCACAATTCGTACAGGGGGCGGCTGGGGCCAACGTCCTGACTTTC. Protein sequence: CASSQFVQGAAGANVLTF. This rearrangement joins TRBV18 to TRBJ2-6; TRBD1 matches 9 bases. The length of the CDR3 is 18 residues. Losses at the gene ends were 4 bases for V and 2 bases for J; bases not matched to a gene: 9. Per germline, CDR1 KGHSH and CDR2 LQKENI.

The chain recombines TRBV14 with TRBJ2-6; a weak D match, TRBD1 (6 bases). Trimming took off 6 bases at V and 2 bases at J, with 11 bases between the two ends. Germline assignment: CDR1 SGHDN and CDR2 FVKESK. The CDR3 loop spans 15 amino acids. As DNA, the CDR3 is TGTGCCAGCAGGGGAACAGGGCCTGGGGCCAACGTCCTGACTTTC. It codes for CASRGTGPGANVLTF.

The chain combines TRBV7-2 with TRBJ2-1; TRBD1 agrees at 7 bases. V shed 5 bases, J shed 11 bases, and the junction held 6 bases outside the gene matches. CDR3 length: 12 amino acids. Per the germline V gene, CDR1 is SGHTA and CDR2 is FQGNSA. CDR3 in DNA: TGTGCCAGCAGCCCCTCGGGACAGCAGCAGTTCTTC. Translation gives CASSPSGQQQFF.

This rearrangement joins TRBV4-2 to TRBJ2-7, with D hard to call. Per germline, CDR1 LGHNA and CDR2 YNFKEQ. V was trimmed by 0 bases and J by 6 bases, leaving 9 bases between them. The CDR3 loop spans 13 amino acids. The CDR3 protein is CASSQESQAEQYF. The CDR3 DNA reads as TGTGCCAGCAGCCAAGAGTCCCAAGCCGAGCAGTACTTC.

The chain combines TRBV7-3 with TRBJ1-6, with D unclear. The V end was cut by 1 base, the J end by 1 base, with 5 bases between. The V gene's germline CDR1 is SGHTA and CDR2 FQGTGA. The CDR3 is 15 residues long. The CDR3 DNA sequence: TGTGCCAGCAGCTTAAGTTCGTCCTATAATTCACCCCTCCACTTT. It yields the protein CASSLSSSYNSPLHF.

The chain recombines TRBV30 with TRBJ2-7; 8 nucleotides agree with TRBD1. The CDR3 spans 12 residues. Germline V gene data show CDR1 as GTSNPN and CDR2 as SVGIG (reference sequence). With 3 bases clipped from V and 6 bases from J, the junction kept 4 bases outside the gene matches. The CDR3 DNA reads TGTGCCTGGAGCGGCGACAGGGGCGAGCAGTACTTC. It translates to CAWSGDRGEQYF.

This clone has ten or more counts. The V call is TRBV4-3, the J call TRBJ1-1; D gene unclear. The length of the CDR3 is 17 residues. Trimming removed 1 base from V and 4 bases from J, with 19 bases in between. Looked up from germline, CDR1 is LGHNA and CDR2 is YSLEER. The CDR3 nucleotides read TGCGCCAGCAGCCAAGGAATGATGGCAGGCGCGACCACTGAAGCTTTCTTT. Protein: CASSQGMMAGATTEAFF.

This clone came up a few times. J is TRBJ1-1 and V is TRBV18; 7 positions agree with TRBD1. The CDR3 has 15 residues. The trim removed 4 bases at V and 1 base at J, leaving 6 bases unmatched. Per the germline V gene, CDR1 is KGHSH and CDR2 is LQKENI. CDR3 sequence: CASSRSGTENTEAFF. DNA of the CDR3: TGTGCCAGCTCACGATCCGGGACAGAGAACACTGAAGCTTTCTTT.

V gene TRBV7-3 combines with J gene TRBJ1-2, with a weak D call TRBD1 (6 bases). Trimming stripped 5 bases from V and 8 bases from J, with 21 bases between. Germline lookup yields CDR1 SGHTA and CDR2 FQGTGA. The length of the CDR3 is 15 residues. This chain's CDR3 is CASSLVGGGGVGYTF. The CDR3 coding sequence is TGTGCCAGCAGCCTAGTTGGGGGAGGGGGTGTCGGCTACACCTTC.

The sample holds one count of this clone. The V gene is TRBV18, the J gene TRBJ2-7, with 8 bases identical to TRBD2. V gave up 0 bases and J gave up 3 bases; unmatched junction bases: 4. The CDR3 runs 15 residues. CDR1 and CDR2 from the germline V gene are KGHSH and LQKENI. In DNA, the CDR3 is TGTGCCAGCTCACCACCTCCTAGCGGGCTCTACGAGCAGTACTTC. Translated: CASSPPPSGLYEQYF.

This clone was observed a handful of times. The chain combines TRBV6-6 with TRBJ1-3; D call uncertain. The germline CDR1 and CDR2 sequences are MNHNY and SVGAGI (reference sequence). This CDR3 is 14 amino acids long. V was clipped by 2 bases and J by 0 bases, with 5 bases between them. The CDR3 loop is CASSYGSSGNTIYF. DNA for the CDR3: TGTGCCAGCAGTTACGGGAGCTCTGGAAACACCATATATTTT.

This clone occurred once. The CDR3 nucleotides read TGTGCCAGCAGCTTACTGGGGGGGAACACTGAAGCTTTCTTT. Translation: CASSLLGGNTEAFF. The V call is TRBV7-2, the J call TRBJ1-1; D might be TRBD1 (5 bases). Trimming cost V 2 bases and J 1 base, with 8 bases left between them. This CDR3 spans 14 amino acids. Germline lookup yields CDR1 SGHTA and CDR2 FQGNSA.